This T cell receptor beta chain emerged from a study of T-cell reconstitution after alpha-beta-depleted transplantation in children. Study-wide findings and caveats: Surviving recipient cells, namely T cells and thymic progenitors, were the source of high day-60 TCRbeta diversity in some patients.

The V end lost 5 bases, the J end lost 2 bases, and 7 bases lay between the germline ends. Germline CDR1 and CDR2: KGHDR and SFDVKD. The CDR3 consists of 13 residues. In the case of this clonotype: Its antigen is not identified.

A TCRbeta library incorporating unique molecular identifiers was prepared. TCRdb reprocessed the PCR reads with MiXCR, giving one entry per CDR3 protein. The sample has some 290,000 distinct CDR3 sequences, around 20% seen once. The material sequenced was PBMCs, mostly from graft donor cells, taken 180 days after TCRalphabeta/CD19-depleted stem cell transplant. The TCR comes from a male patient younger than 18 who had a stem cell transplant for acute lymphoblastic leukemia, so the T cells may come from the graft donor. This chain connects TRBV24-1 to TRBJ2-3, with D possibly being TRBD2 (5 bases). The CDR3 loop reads CATSAEVTDTQYF. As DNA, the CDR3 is TGTGCCACCAGTGCGGAGGTCACAGATACGCAGTATTTT.